Shown below are 9 T cell receptor beta chains from a single sample sequenced in a study of T cells in Graves' hyperthyroidism and ophthalmopathy. Regions amplified from RNA transcripts were the TCR beta CDR3 regions. The TCR CDR3 was amplified in a first-round RT-PCR using the HTBI primer set. TCRdb used MiXCR to reprocess the multiplex PCR reads, holding one entry per CDR3 protein. The sample records approximately 610,000 distinct CDR3 sequences, over 15% being singletons. The sample comprised blood. All receptors derive from a woman between 18 and 29 years old with Graves' hyperthyroidism.

This clonotype was counted many times. The chain combines TRBV6-5 with TRBJ2-7; D may be TRBD1 (6 bases). This CDR3 spans 14 amino acids. With 0 bases removed from V and 3 bases from J, the gap between germline ends came to 9 bases. Germline V gives CDR1 MNHEY, CDR2 SVGAGI. CDR3 loop: CASSYSEDSYEQYF. CDR3 bases: TGTGCCAGCAGTTACTCCGAGGACAGCTACGAGCAGTACTTC.

This clonotype was seen only once. The rearrangement joins TRBV12-5 to TRBJ2-5; 7 nucleotides align to TRBD1. Germline CDR1 LGHNT, CDR2 FRNRAP. The CDR3 runs to 12 residues. Trimming took 9 bases from V and 2 from J; bases not matched to a gene: 3. This CDR3 is CASGDRQETQYF. CDR3 in DNA: TGTGCTAGCGGGGACAGACAAGAGACCCAGTACTTC.

This clonotype was recorded a few times. This rearrangement joins TRBV20-1 to TRBJ2-3, with TRBD2 matching over 8 bases. This CDR3 region has 17 residues. Germline values: CDR1 DFQATT, CDR2 SNEGSKA (reference sequence). The trim removed 5 bases at V and 4 bases at J, leaving 17 bases unmatched. CDR3 sequence reads: CSAYKETGTSVADTQYF. The CDR3 coding sequence is TGCAGTGCTTATAAAGAAACCGGGACTAGTGTTGCAGATACGCAGTATTTT.

CDR3 in DNA: TGTGCCAGCAGACGCAGGGTTTACGAGACCCAGTACTTC. It specifies CASRRRVYETQYF. This rearrangement joins TRBV27 to TRBJ2-5; possibly TRBD1 for D (5 bases). Between the trimmed V and J ends, which lost 6 bases and 5 bases, there was a span of 13 bases. The CDR3 totals 13 residues. Per the germline V gene, CDR1 is MNHEY and CDR2 is SMNVEV (reference sequence).

This clonotype occurred many times. This sequence joins TRBV6-2 or TRBV6-3 and TRBJ2-7; D may correspond to TRBD1 or TRBD2 (5 bases each). Germline values: CDR1 MNHEY, CDR2 SVGEGT. V gave up 2 bases and J gave up 2 bases, with 7 bases separating them. This CDR3 has 13 amino acids. The CDR3 DNA sequence: TGTGCCAGCAGTTACGGGGACCCCTACGAGCAGTACTTC. It codes for CASSYGDPYEQYF.

This clonotype was observed many times. The V gene is TRBV12-3 or TRBV12-4, the J gene TRBJ2-1; 7 bases map to TRBD2. The CDR3 consists of 17 residues. After removal of 5 bases from V and 2 bases from J, the junction contained 12 bases not matched to a gene. The CDR3 nucleotides read TGTGCCAGCAGTCCACCCCCCCCCGGGACTACCTACAATGAGCAGTTCTTC. Translation gives CASSPPPPGTTYNEQFF.

This clonotype was recorded at least ten times. V usage is TRBV2 and J usage is TRBJ2-1, with D uncertain. Germline-derived CDR1 and CDR2 are SNHLY and FYNNEI. This CDR3 spans 15 amino acids. V was clipped by 1 base and J by 4 bases, with 11 bases between them. The CDR3 reads CASSEVGNSYNEQFF. The CDR3 nucleotides read TGTGCCAGCAGTGAAGTGGGAAATAGTTACAATGAGCAGTTCTTC.

As to this clonotype: Germline and junction disagree at one end, which may indicate a read error. This chain uses TRBV20-1 with TRBJ2-7; D is perhaps TRBD2 (6 bases). CDR1 is DFQATT and CDR2 is SNEGSKA in the germline V gene (reference sequence). CDR3 length: 14 residues. The CDR3 region has the DNA TGCAGCGTTGAAATCCGGGACTCTACCTACGAGCAGCACTTC. Protein product: CSVEIRDSTYEQHF.

The chain has TRBV30 and TRBJ2-1; 10 bases fit TRBD2. J lost 9 bases, V lost 0 bases, and 2 bases had no gene match. Per germline, CDR1 GTSNPN and CDR2 SVGIG (reference sequence). The CDR3 length is 13 residues. In nucleotides, the CDR3 is TGTGCCTGGAGTGTGATAGCGGGAGGTGAGCAGTTCTTC. Its translation is CAWSVIAGGEQFF.